The source of this TCR beta chain is a study of shared clonotypes between healthy human individuals. This clone was counted once. The V gene lost 5 bases and the J gene lost 4 bases, with 21 bases spanning the gap. Germline lookup yields CDR1 LNHDA and CDR2 SQIVND (reference sequence). The CDR3 covers 16 residues. The data were produced by immunoSEQ multiplex PCR, yet TCRdb's version contains in-frame clones alone and is incomplete. This sample carries 2 million to 2.5 million clones, roughly 96% of them seen once, and the ten largest clones take under 0.15%. This receptor was taken from a man between 18 and 35 years old in good health. The chain has TRBV19 and TRBJ2-7, with D unclear. The sample taken for sequencing was naive CD4+ T cells sorted from blood. Described subset: CD45RA+ positively selected. The CDR3 region has the DNA TGTGCCAGTAGTGTCTCGGGCTCCGTGACCTTTTACGAGCAGTACTTC. This encodes CASSVSGSVTFYEQYF.